This is a list of T cell receptor beta chains from one sample in a study of T cell changes during pregnancy in multiple sclerosis. Some clones are missing from TCRdb's copy, which holds only in-frame ones; the method was immunoSEQ multiplex PCR. Of around 58,000 clones detected, around 90% appear once; the ten largest clones hold about 0.5%. The material was CD4+ T cells from peripheral blood mononuclear cells, obtained after pregnancy. Every receptor here comes from a female donor in good health, enrolled as a control in a pregnancy study. CDR3s include the opening cysteine and the closing phenylalanine or tryptophan. Each record gives: V gene, D gene, J gene, clone size, CDR3 DNA, CDR3 protein. The D gene is left open where the match is weak. Clone size, where shown, is once, few, many, or a class for clones that have expanded.

>TRBV6-5|NA|TRBJ1-5|NA
TGTGCCAGCAGAATGAGATATAGCAATCAGCCCCAGCATTTT
CASRMRYSNQPQHF
>TRBV11-3|TRBD1|TRBJ1-1|NA
TGTGCCAGCAGCCGCGACAGGGGTAACACTGAAGCTTTCTTT
CASSRDRGNTEAFF
>TRBV30|TRBD2|TRBJ2-5|NA
TGTGCCTGGGGGACTAGCGGGGGGACAATACGCCAAGAGACCCAGTACTTC
CAWGTSGGTIRQETQYF
>TRBV6-6|TRBD1|TRBJ2-1|NA
TGTGCCAGCAGTTACCCCGGACAGGGAGGCAATGAGCAGTTCTTC
CASSYPGQGGNEQFF
>TRBV2|NA|TRBJ2-2|NA
TGTGCCAGCAGGTGGCAGGGAAACACCGGGGAGCTGTTTTTT
CASRWQGNTGELFF
>TRBV7-3|TRBD1|TRBJ1-2|once
TGTGCCAGCATACTCCCCGGGACAGGGGGTAACTATGGCTACACCTTC
CASILPGTGGNYGYTF
>TRBV4-2|NA|TRBJ1-3|NA
TGTGCCAGCAGCCAAGAACTAACCGAGGGAAACACCATATATTTT
CASSQELTEGNTIYF
>TRBV10-3|TRBD2|TRBJ2-3|once
TGTGCCATCAGTGACGTTAGCGGGGGAAAGGGCGCAGATACGCAGTATTTT
CAISDVSGGKGADTQYF
>TRBV7-2|NA|TRBJ1-4|NA
TGTGCCAGCAGCTTAGACAGGTCCCGGATGAATGAAAAACTGTTTTTT
CASSLDRSRMNEKLFF
>TRBV5-4|NA|TRBJ2-4|NA
TGTGCCAGCAGCTCTGCATTCACAGAAAACATTCAGTACTTC
CASSSAFTENIQYF
>TRBV10-2|TRBD2|TRBJ2-5|NA
TGCGCCAGCAGTGGTCGGGGACTAGCTACAAGCCAAGAGACCCAGTACTTC
CASSGRGLATSQETQYF
>TRBV19|NA|TRBJ1-2|NA
TGTGCCAGTAGTATAGTAAACTATGGCTACACCTTC
CASSIVNYGYTF
>TRBV7-3|NA|TRBJ2-3|NA
TGTGCCAGCAGCTTAATAGGGTCCGGAGGGACAGATACGCAGTATTTT
CASSLIGSGGTDTQYF
>TRBV7-2|TRBD2|TRBJ2-1|NA
TGTGCCAGCAGCTTCGTAGCGGGGGGGTTATACAATGAGCAGTTCTTC
CASSFVAGGLYNEQFF
>TRBV6-1|TRBD1|TRBJ2-7|NA
TGTGCCAGCAGGAGGACCGGGACAGCCGTTTACGAGCAGTACTTC
CASRRTGTAVYEQYF
>TRBV27|NA|TRBJ1-6|NA
TGTGCCAGCAGGACATACGGGGGTAATTCACCCCTCCACTTT
CASRTYGGNSPLHF
>TRBV4-2|NA|TRBJ1-2|NA
TGTGCCAGCAGCCAAGATGTCACAAACTATGGCTACACCTTC
CASSQDVTNYGYTF
>TRBV2|TRBD1|TRBJ1-2|NA
TGTGCCAGGGGAGGGGGACAGGCGAAACCCTATGGCTACACCTTC
CARGGGQAKPYGYTF
>TRBV11-1|TRBD1|TRBJ2-2|NA
TGTGCCAGCAGCTTAGATCGCGACAGGGGTTTATTTACCGGGGAGCTGTTTTTT
CASSLDRDRGLFTGELFF
>TRBV7-2|TRBD2|TRBJ2-5|NA
TGTGCCAGCAGCCCTAGCGGGGGGCGGGAGACCCAGTACTTC
CASSPSGGRETQYF
>TRBV7-2|NA|TRBJ1-2|NA
TGTGCCAGCAGCTTAGGTCAACAGGGAAATTGGTATGGCTACACCTTC
CASSLGQQGNWYGYTF
>TRBV4-2|TRBD2|TRBJ2-3|NA
TGTGCCAGCAGCCAAGAACTACTAGCGGGGGGGCCGAACACAGATACGCAGTATTTT
CASSQELLAGGPNTDTQYF
>TRBV5-1|TRBD1|TRBJ2-4|NA
TGCGCCAGCAGCTTGGGGGACAGGGGCGAGAACATTCAGTACTTC
CASSLGDRGENIQYF
>TRBV10-2|NA|TRBJ1-1|NA
TGCGCCAGCAGCAGTATGGGGAGGGCAGGCACTGAAGCTTTCTTT
CASSSMGRAGTEAFF
>TRBV11-3|TRBD1|TRBJ1-3|NA
TGTGCCAGCAGCTTTGTGGGACAGTCTGGAAACACCATATATTTT
CASSFVGQSGNTIYF
>TRBV5-1|NA|TRBJ1-1|NA
TGCGCCAGCAGCTTGGGCAGGGCCACTAACACTGAAGCTTTCTTT
CASSLGRATNTEAFF
>TRBV6-5|TRBD1|TRBJ1-1|NA
TGTGCCAGCAGTTTTTTCGACAGGGGGGTGAACACTGAAGCTTTCTTT
CASSFFDRGVNTEAFF
>TRBV4-2|NA|TRBJ1-1|NA
TGTGCCAGCAGCCAAGATATAGGGGGGGTAACGGCTGAAGCTTTCTTT
CASSQDIGGVTAEAFF
>TRBV6-5|NA|TRBJ1-2|NA
TGTGCCAGCAGTTCAAGGAGAACAACGAACTATGGCTACACCTTC
CASSSRRTTNYGYTF
>TRBV5-1|TRBD1|TRBJ1-1|NA
TGCGCCAGCAGCTACTTAGACAGGGCAAGCACTGAAGCTTTCTTT
CASSYLDRASTEAFF
>TRBV25-1|TRBD1|TRBJ1-1|NA
TGTGCCAGCAGTTACGGGACAGGAAACACTGAAGCTTTCTTT
CASSYGTGNTEAFF
>TRBV14|TRBD1|TRBJ1-4|NA
TGTGCCAGCAGCAAACAGGGGCGGTTAGAAAAACTGTTTTTT
CASSKQGRLEKLFF
>TRBV15|TRBD1|TRBJ2-5|NA
TGTGCCACCAGCACGGGACAGGGGGAGACCCAGTACTTC
CATSTGQGETQYF
>TRBV27|NA|TRBJ2-7|few
TGTGCCAGCAAGGGGTCTCGCTACGAGCAGTACTTC
CASKGSRYEQYF
>TRBV18|NA|TRBJ1-1|NA
TGTGCCAGCTCACAAGGGGCAGAGGGGGTAGCTTTCTTT
CASSQGAEGVAFF
>TRBV7-2|NA|TRBJ2-5|NA
TGTGCCAGCAGCCCAATCGGGACAACCCAGTACTTC
CASSPIGTTQYF
>TRBV4-2|NA|TRBJ2-1|NA
TGTGCCAGCAGCCAAATGGGCGGGGAGCAGTTCTTC
CASSQMGGEQFF
>TRBV5-4|NA|TRBJ1-1|NA
TGTGCCAGCAGCGCTGACGAGGGGAGGGGTGAAGCTTTCTTT
CASSADEGRGEAFF
>TRBV4-2|NA|TRBJ2-2|NA
TGTGCCAGCAGGGGGGCGGGGGCCAACACCGGGGAGCTGTTTTTT
CASRGAGANTGELFF
>TRBV6-5|NA|TRBJ1-2|NA
TGTGCCAGCAGTTACCAGGGCGGCTATGGCTACACCTTC
CASSYQGGYGYTF
>TRBV7-2|TRBD2|TRBJ2-2|NA
TGTGCCAGCAGCTTAGGACTAGCGGGGGGGTCGACCGGGGAGCTGTTTTTT
CASSLGLAGGSTGELFF
>TRBV7-6|NA|TRBJ2-7|NA
TGTGCCAGCAGCCTGGAGGCGGGGAGTGAGCAGTACTTC
CASSLEAGSEQYF
>TRBV19|TRBD1|TRBJ2-3|NA
TGTGCCAGTAGCGCGGACAGGGGAAAGGCAGATACGCAGTATTTT
CASSADRGKADTQYF
>TRBV6-5|TRBD1|TRBJ1-1|NA
TGTGCCAGCAGTTGGAATCCCGGGACAGGGGCCACTGAAGCTTTCTTT
CASSWNPGTGATEAFF
>TRBV21-1|NA|TRBJ1-2|once
TGTGCCAGCAGCAACAAGGCGACAACTTATGGCTACACCTTC
CASSNKATTYGYTF
>TRBV9|NA|TRBJ2-5|NA
TGTGCCAGCAGCCCCACAGGGTCCTTTGTAGGAGAGACCCAGTACTTC
CASSPTGSFVGETQYF
>TRBV11-1|NA|TRBJ1-1|few
TGTGCCAGCAGCTTGTACAGGGAGACTGAAGCTTTCTTT
CASSLYRETEAFF
>TRBV7-2|TRBD1|TRBJ2-3|NA
TGTGCCAGCAGCCGGGACAGGGATAGCACAGATACGCAGTATTTT
CASSRDRDSTDTQYF
>TRBV18|NA|TRBJ1-6|NA
TGTGCCAGCTCACTCCAAGAAGCGAATTCACCCCTCCACTTT
CASSLQEANSPLHF
>TRBV2|NA|TRBJ1-5|NA
TGTGCCAGCAGGGGGGCCAGTGGCAATCAGCCCCAGCATTTT
CASRGASGNQPQHF
>TRBV18|TRBD1|TRBJ2-1|NA
TGTGCCAGCTCACCAGGGACAGGGGGCTACAATGAGCAGTTCTTC
CASSPGTGGYNEQFF
>TRBV5-1|NA|TRBJ2-1|NA
TGCGCCAGCAGAGTGGCAGTCTCCTACAATGAGCAGTTCTTC
CASRVAVSYNEQFF